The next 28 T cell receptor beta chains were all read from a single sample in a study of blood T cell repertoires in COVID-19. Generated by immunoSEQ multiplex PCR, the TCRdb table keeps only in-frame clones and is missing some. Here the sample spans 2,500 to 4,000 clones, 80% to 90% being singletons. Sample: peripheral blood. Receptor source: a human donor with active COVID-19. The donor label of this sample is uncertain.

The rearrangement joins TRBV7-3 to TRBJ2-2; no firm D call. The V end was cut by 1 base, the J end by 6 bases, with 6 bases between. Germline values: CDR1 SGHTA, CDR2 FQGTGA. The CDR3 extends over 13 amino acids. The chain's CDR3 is CASSLNPAGELFF. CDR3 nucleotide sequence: TGTGCCAGCAGCTTAAATCCCGCCGGGGAGCTGTTTTTT. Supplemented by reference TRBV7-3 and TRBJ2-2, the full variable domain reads GAGVSQTPSNKVTEKGKYVELRCDPISGHTALYWYRQSLGQGPEFLIYFQGTGAADDSGLPNDRFFAVRPEGSVSTLKIQRTERGDSAVYLCASSLNPAGELFFGEGSRLTVL.

The CDR3 protein is CASSQGGLVQTQYF. The CDR3 nucleotides read TGTGCCAGCAGCCAGGGGGGACTAGTACAGACCCAGTACTTC. This chain connects TRBV9 to TRBJ2-5, with D possibly TRBD2 on 8 matching bases. The V end was cut by 4 bases, the J end by 6 bases, with 16 bases between. CDR1 is SGDLS and CDR2 is YYNGEE in the germline V gene. The CDR3 runs to 14 residues.

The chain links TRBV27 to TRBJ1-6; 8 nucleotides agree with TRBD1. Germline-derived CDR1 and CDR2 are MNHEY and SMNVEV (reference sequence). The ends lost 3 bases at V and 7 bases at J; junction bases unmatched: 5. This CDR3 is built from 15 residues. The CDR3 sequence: CASSFRTGLNSPLHF. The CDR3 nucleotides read TGTGCCAGCAGTTTCCGGACAGGGTTGAATTCACCCCTCCACTTT.

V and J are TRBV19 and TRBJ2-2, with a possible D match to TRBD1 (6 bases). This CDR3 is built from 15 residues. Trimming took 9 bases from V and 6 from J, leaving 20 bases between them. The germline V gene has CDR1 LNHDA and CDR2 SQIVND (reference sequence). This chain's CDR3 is CASQVYQGTAGELFF. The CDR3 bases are TGTGCCAGCCAGGTTTATCAGGGGACCGCCGGGGAGCTGTTTTTT.

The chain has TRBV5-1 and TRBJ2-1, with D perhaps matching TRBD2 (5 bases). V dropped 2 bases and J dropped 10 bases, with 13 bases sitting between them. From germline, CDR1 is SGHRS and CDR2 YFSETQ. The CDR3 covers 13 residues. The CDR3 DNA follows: TGCGCCAGCAGCTTACGACTATTGGGGGAGCAGTTCTTC. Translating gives CASSLRLLGEQFF.

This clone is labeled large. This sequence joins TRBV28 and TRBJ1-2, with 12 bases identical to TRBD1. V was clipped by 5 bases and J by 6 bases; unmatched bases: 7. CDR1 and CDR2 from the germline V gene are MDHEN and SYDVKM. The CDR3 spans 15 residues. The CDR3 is CASSPTGQGADGYTF. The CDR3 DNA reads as TGTGCCAGCAGTCCCACGGGACAGGGGGCCGATGGCTACACCTTC.

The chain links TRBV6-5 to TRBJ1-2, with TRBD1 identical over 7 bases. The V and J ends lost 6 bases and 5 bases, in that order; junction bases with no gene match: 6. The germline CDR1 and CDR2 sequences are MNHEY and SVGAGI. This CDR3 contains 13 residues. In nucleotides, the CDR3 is TGTGCCAGCAGGACCGGGACAGTGTATGGCTACACCTTC. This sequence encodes CASRTGTVYGYTF.

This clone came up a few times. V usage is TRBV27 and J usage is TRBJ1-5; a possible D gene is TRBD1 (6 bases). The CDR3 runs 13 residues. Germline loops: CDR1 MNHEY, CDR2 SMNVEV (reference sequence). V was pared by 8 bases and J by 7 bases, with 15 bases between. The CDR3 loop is CASGPDQGQPQHF. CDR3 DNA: TGTGCCAGCGGGCCAGACCAGGGGCAGCCCCAGCATTTT.

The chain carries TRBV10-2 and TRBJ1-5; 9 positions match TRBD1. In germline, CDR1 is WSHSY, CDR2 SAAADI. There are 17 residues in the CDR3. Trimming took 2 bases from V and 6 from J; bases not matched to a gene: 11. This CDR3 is CASSEATGQGIRQPQHF. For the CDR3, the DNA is TGCGCCAGCAGTGAGGCTACGGGACAGGGAATACGTCAGCCCCAGCATTTT.

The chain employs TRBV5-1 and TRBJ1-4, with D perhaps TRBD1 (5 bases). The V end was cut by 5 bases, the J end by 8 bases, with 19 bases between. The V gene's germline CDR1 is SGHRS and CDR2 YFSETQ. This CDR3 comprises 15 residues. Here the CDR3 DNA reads TGCGCCAGCAGTCCTTTCGGCAGGGCAGGAGAAAAACTGTTTTTT. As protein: CASSPFGRAGEKLFF.

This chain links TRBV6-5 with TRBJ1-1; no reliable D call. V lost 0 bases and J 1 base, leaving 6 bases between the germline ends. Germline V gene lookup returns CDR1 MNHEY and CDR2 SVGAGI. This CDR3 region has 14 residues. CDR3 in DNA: TGTGCCAGCAGTTACTCCCCAGGGAACACTGAAGCTTTCTTT. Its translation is CASSYSPGNTEAFF.

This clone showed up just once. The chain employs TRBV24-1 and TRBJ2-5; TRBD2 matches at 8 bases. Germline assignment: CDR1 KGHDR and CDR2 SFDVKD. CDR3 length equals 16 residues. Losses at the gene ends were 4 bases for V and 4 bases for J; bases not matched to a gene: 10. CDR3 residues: CATSEYTGTRLETQYF. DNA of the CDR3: TGTGCCACCAGTGAATATACCGGGACTAGGTTAGAGACCCAGTACTTC.

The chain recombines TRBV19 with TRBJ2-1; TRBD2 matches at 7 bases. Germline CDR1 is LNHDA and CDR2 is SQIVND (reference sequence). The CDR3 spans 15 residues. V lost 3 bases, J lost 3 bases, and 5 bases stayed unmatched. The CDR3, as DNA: TGTGCCAGTAGTATCGCTAGCGGATTCTACAATGAGCAGTTCTTC. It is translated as CASSIASGFYNEQFF.

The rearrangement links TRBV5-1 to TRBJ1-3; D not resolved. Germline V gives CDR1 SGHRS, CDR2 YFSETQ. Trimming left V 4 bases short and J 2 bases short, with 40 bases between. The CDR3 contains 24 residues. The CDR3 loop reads CASSPLPFSAGADTQRIPGNTIYF. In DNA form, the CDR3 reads TGCGCCAGCAGCCCGTTACCATTCTCTGCCGGAGCAGATACTCAGCGAATTCCTGGAAACACCATATATTTT.

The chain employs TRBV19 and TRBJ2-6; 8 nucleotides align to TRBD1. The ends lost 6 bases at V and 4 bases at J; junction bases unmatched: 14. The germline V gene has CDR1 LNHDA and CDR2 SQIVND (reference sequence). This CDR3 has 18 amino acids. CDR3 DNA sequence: TGTGCCAGTAGCCCCCTCGGACAGGGTCGGCTGGGGGCCAACGTCCTGACTTTC. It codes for CASSPLGQGRLGANVLTF.

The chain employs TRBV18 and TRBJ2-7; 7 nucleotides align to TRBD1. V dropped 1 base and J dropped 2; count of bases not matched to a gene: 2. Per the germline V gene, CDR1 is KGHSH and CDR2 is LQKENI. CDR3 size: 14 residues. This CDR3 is CASSPRDRAYEQYF. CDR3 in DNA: TGTGCCAGCTCACCACGCGACAGGGCCTACGAGCAGTACTTC. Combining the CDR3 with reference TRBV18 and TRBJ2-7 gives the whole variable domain NAGVMQNPRHLVRRRGQEARLRCSPMKGHSHVYWYRQLPEEGLKFMVYLQKENIIDESGMPKERFSAEFPKEGPSILRIQQVVRGDSAAYFCASSPRDRAYEQYFGPGTRLTVT.

CDR3 sequence (DNA): TGTGCCACAGGGCGGTTCTCCCTAGTATATTTT. Its protein is CATGRFSLVYF. This chain connects TRBV10-3 to TRBJ1-3; D perhaps matches TRBD1 (5 bases). The CDR3 totals 11 residues. The V and J ends lost 10 bases and 14 bases respectively, with 18 bases between them. Germline CDR1 ENHRY, CDR2 SYGVKD.

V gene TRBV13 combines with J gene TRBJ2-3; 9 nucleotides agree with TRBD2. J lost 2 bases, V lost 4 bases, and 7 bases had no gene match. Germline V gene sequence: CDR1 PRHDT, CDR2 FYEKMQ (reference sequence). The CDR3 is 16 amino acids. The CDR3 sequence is CASSWISGGFTDTQYF. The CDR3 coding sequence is TGTGCCAGCAGCTGGATTAGCGGGGGATTCACAGATACGCAGTATTTT.

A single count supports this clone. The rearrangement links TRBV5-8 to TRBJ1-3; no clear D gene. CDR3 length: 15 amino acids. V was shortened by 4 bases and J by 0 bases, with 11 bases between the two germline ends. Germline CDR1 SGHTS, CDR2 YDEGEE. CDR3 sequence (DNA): TGTGCCAGCAGCCACACCTCCGCCTCTGGAAACACCATATATTTT. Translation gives CASSHTSASGNTIYF.

The CDR3 coding sequence is TGTGCCAGCGAGACAGGGAAGTACGAGCAGTACTTC. Amino acids: CASETGKYEQYF. This chain joins TRBV27 and TRBJ2-7, with TRBD1 identical over 7 bases. V shed 8 bases and J 4 bases; nucleotides not matched to a gene: 5. Germline CDR1 and CDR2: MNHEY and SMNVEV (reference sequence). This CDR3 spans 12 amino acids.

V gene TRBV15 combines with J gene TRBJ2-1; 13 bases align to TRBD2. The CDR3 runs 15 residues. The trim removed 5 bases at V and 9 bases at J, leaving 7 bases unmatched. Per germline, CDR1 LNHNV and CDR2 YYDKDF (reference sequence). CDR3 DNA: TGTGCCACCAGCGGGGGGACTAGCGGGATCCCTGAGCAGTTCTTC. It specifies CATSGGTSGIPEQFF.

The CDR3 loop is CASSVGAGFTGELFF. CDR3 bases: TGTGCCAGCAGCGTAGGGGCGGGTTTCACCGGGGAGCTGTTTTTT. This chain links TRBV9 with TRBJ2-2; D perhaps matches TRBD2 (5 bases). V lost 0 bases and J lost 4, with 10 bases in between. The CDR3 loop spans 15 amino acids. Germline CDR1 is SGDLS and CDR2 is YYNGEE.

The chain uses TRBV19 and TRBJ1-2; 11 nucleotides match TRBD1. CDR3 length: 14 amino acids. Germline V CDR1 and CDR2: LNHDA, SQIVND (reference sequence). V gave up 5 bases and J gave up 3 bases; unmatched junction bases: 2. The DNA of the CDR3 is TGTGCCAGTAGTGGGGGACAGGGGGACTATGGCTACACCTTC. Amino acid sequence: CASSGGQGDYGYTF.

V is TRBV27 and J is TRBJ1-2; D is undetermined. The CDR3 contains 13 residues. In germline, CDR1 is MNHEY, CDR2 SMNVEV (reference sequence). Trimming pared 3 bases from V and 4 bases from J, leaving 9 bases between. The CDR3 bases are TGTGCCAGCAGTTTGGCGGGGAGCTATGGCTACACCTTC. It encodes CASSLAGSYGYTF.

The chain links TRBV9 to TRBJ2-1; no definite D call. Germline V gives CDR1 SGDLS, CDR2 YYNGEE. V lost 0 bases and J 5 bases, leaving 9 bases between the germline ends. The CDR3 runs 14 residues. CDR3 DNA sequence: TGTGCCAGCAGCGTAGGAGGCGGTAACAATGAGCAGTTCTTC. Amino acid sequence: CASSVGGGNNEQFF.

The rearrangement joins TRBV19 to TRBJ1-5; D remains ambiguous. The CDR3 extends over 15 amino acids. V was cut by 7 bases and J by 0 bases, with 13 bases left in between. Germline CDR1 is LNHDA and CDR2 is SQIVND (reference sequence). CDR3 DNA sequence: TGTGCCAGTAACCGTGAGCCTTATAGCAATCAGCCCCAGCATTTT. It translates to CASNREPYSNQPQHF.

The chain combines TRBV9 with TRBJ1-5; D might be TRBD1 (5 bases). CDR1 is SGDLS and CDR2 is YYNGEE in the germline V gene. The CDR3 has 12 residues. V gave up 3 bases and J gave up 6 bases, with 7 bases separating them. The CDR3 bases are TGTGCCAGCAGCGACGGGGGTCAGCCCCAGCATTTT. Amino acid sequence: CASSDGGQPQHF.

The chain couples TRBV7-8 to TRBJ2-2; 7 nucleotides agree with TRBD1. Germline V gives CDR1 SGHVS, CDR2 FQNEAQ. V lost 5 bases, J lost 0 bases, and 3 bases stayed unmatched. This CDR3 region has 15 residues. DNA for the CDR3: TGTGCCAGCAGCCGGGACAGAACGAACACCGGGGAGCTGTTTTTT. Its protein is CASSRDRTNTGELFF.